This is a list of T cell receptor beta chains from one sample in a study of Graves' ophthalmopathy and Graves' hyperthyroidism. MiXCR was run by TCRdb on the multiplex PCR reads, yielding one entry per CDR3 protein. This table has 620,000 or so distinct CDR3 sequences, about 24% appearing once. The material sequenced was peripheral blood. Receptor source: a young woman with stable Graves' hyperthyroidism. Some clones in this sample may be carry-over from other donors' samples. The CDR3 runs from the conserved cysteine through the conserved F or W. D genes are given only for firm matches. Clone size is given for some rows only: seen once, a few or many times, or a class if the clone is expanded.

TRBJ2-2 NA TRBV2 many CASNEGYGELFF TGTGCCAGCAACGAGGGGTACGGGGAGCTGTTTTTT
TRBJ2-5 NA TRBV5-6 many CASSSRDGISQETQYF TGTGCCAGCAGCTCCCGGGACGGAATATCCCAAGAGACCCAGTACTTC
TRBJ1-3 TRBD1 TRBV27 few CASSPITGAGNTIYF TGTGCCAGCAGTCCCATCACAGGGGCTGGAAACACCATATATTTT
TRBJ2-2 TRBD1 TRBV5-1 few CASSLATGIPGELFF TGCGCCAGCAGCTTGGCGACAGGGATTCCCGGGGAGCTGTTTTTT
TRBJ2-7 TRBD2 TRBV6-7 many CASSYSRDYTYEQYF TGTGCCAGCAGTTACTCGAGGGACTACACCTACGAGCAGTACTTC
TRBJ2-7 NA TRBV6-1 many CASSESPGISYEQYF TGTGCCAGCAGTGAATCCCCAGGTATCTCCTACGAGCAGTACTTC
TRBJ1-6 NA TRBV7-9 many CASPGEGDNSPLHF TGTGCCAGCCCCGGGGAGGGAGATAATTCACCCCTCCACTTT
TRBJ1-1 NA TRBV5-6 NA CASSLSPGLNTEAFF TGTGCCAGCAGCTTGTCTCCAGGGTTAAACACTGAAGCTTTCTTT
TRBJ2-7 NA TRBV6-5 many CASSPVWSFKPGPTLYEQYF TGTGCCAGCAGTCCCGTATGGTCTTTTAAACCGGGCCCAACCCTCTACGAGCAGTACTTC
TRBJ1-1 NA TRBV6-5 NA CASSYSRGPGAFF TGTGCCAGCAGTTACTCGAGGGGCCCTGGAGCTTTCTTT
TRBJ1-1 NA TRBV12-3/TRBV12-4 few CASSLELHTNTEVFF TGTGCCAGCAGTTTAGAATTACATACGAACACTGAAGTTTTCTTT
TRBJ2-7 NA TRBV25-1 many CASSEFWGPYEQYF TGTGCCAGCAGTGAATTTTGGGGGCCCTACGAGCAGTACTTC
TRBJ2-5 NA TRBV5-1 many CASSLAGARQETQYF TGCGCCAGCAGCTTGGCGGGGGCCAGGCAAGAGACCCAGTACTTC
TRBJ1-2 TRBD1 TRBV5-1 NA CASSQPWTGTGDGYTF TGCGCCAGCAGCCAGCCGTGGACCGGGACAGGGGATGGCTACACCTTC
TRBJ2-7 TRBD2 TRBV25-1 many CARWGLAYEQYF TGTGCCAGGTGGGGACTAGCCTACGAGCAGTACTTC
TRBJ2-2 TRBD1 TRBV7-9 NA CASSLYWTGRTGELFF TGTGCCAGCAGCTTATATTGGACAGGCCGGACCGGGGAGCTGTTTTTT
TRBJ1-1 NA TRBV6-1 many CASSEPGRGNTEAFF TGTGCCAGCAGTGAACCGGGACGGGGGAACACTGAAGCTTTCTTT
TRBJ2-7 NA TRBV13 many CASSSPLLGVRQYF TGTGCCAGCAGCTCCCCTCTTTTAGGGGTTCGGCAGTACTTC
TRBJ2-2 NA TRBV12-3/TRBV12-4 NA CASSCRETSNTGELFF TGTGCCAGCAGTTGTCGCGAGACATCGAACACCGGGGAGCTGTTTTTT
TRBJ2-2 NA TRBV19 NA CASSLVAVNTGELFF TGTGCCAGTAGTCTAGTAGCGGTGAACACCGGGGAGCTGTTTTTT
TRBJ2-7 TRBD1 TRBV29-1 few CSVDFPTGTGVYEQYF TGCAGCGTTGATTTCCCGACCGGGACAGGGGTCTACGAGCAGTACTTC
TRBJ1-5 NA TRBV12-3/TRBV12-4 many CASGHQNQPQHF TGTGCCAGCGGACACCAGAATCAGCCCCAGCATTTT
TRBJ2-7 NA TRBV15 many CAFPTGYEQYF TGTGCCTTTCCGACGGGTTACGAGCAGTACTTC
TRBJ2-7 TRBD2 TRBV3-1 many CASSHAGLAVREQYF TGTGCCAGCAGCCACGCGGGACTAGCGGTCCGCGAGCAGTACTTC
TRBJ1-1 NA TRBV12-3/TRBV12-4 few CASRGRMNTEAFF TGTGCCAGCAGAGGACGGATGAACACTGAAGCTTTCTTT
TRBJ2-4 TRBD1 TRBV28 few CASSPDRDIQYF TGTGCCAGCAGTCCGGACAGGGACATTCAGTACTTC
TRBJ2-7 NA TRBV20-1 NA CSARSGTPYEQYF TGCAGTGCTAGGTCAGGGACGCCCTACGAGCAGTACTTC
TRBJ1-3 TRBD1 TRBV19 NA CATHRGSHSGNTIYF TGTGCCACCCACAGGGGGTCCCACTCTGGAAACACCATATATTTT
TRBJ1-2 NA TRBV28 many CASSPGVLNYGYTF TGTGCCAGCAGTCCAGGGGTTCTCAACTATGGCTACACCTTC
TRBJ2-7 NA TRBV12-3/TRBV12-4 few CASNFVAGVSYEQYF TGTGCCAGCAATTTTGTAGCAGGGGTATCCTACGAGCAGTACTTC
TRBJ2-7 TRBD2 TRBV6-1 many CASQAGKAYEQYF TGTGCCAGCCAAGCGGGGAAGGCCTACGAGCAGTACTTC
TRBJ1-2 NA TRBV13 NA CASKPVSNYGYTF TGTGCCAGCAAGCCCGTATCTAACTATGGCTACACCTTC
TRBJ2-1 TRBD2 TRBV20-1 many CSAPLAGGPYNEQFF TGCAGTGCTCCTTTAGCGGGAGGCCCCTACAATGAGCAGTTCTTC
TRBJ2-2 NA TRBV11-2 many CASSPQGGSNTGELFF TGTGCCAGCAGCCCCCAAGGGGGATCGAACACCGGGGAGCTGTTTTTT
TRBJ2-3 NA TRBV5-1 NA CASRPSGSPLRSDTQYF TGCGCCAGCAGACCATCGGGGAGCCCACTCCGGTCAGATACGCAGTATTTT
TRBJ2-7 NA TRBV6-1 NA CASSRTSTSYEQYF TGTGCCAGCAGTAGGACCTCAACGTCCTACGAGCAGTACTTC
TRBJ1-2 TRBD1 TRBV4-1 few CASSQPGQGFYGYTF TGCGCCAGCAGCCAGCCGGGACAGGGGTTCTATGGCTACACCTTC
TRBJ2-2 NA TRBV11-2 few CASGPGLPTGELFF TGTGCCAGCGGGCCGGGGCTACCGACCGGGGAGCTGTTTTTT
TRBJ1-3 NA TRBV12-3/TRBV12-4 NA CASSVRGPNSGNTIYF TGTGCCAGCAGTGTTCGGGGACCCAACTCTGGAAACACCATATATTTT
TRBJ1-5 NA TRBV20-1 many CSARDRGIYQPQHF TGCAGTGCTAGAGATCGGGGTATCTATCAGCCCCAGCATTTT
TRBJ2-3 NA TRBV25-1 few CASLEQPTDTQYF TGTGCCAGCCTGGAGCAGCCCACAGATACGCAGTATTTT
TRBJ2-5 NA TRBV6-1 NA CASSEEVTQETQYF TGTGCCAGCAGTGAAGAAGTCACGCAAGAGACCCAGTACTTC
TRBJ2-7 TRBD2 TRBV4-2 many CASSALAGSGYEQYF TGTGCCAGCAGCGCGCTAGCGGGATCTGGCTACGAGCAGTACTTC
TRBJ2-7 TRBD2 TRBV3-1 many CASSPRRGGNEQYF TGTGCCAGCAGCCCACGGCGGGGGGGCAACGAGCAGTACTTC
TRBJ2-7 NA TRBV28 many CASRRGGPYEQYF TGTGCCAGCCGGAGAGGGGGGCCCTACGAGCAGTACTTC
TRBJ1-6 NA TRBV11-1 many CASSLRAGGPLHF TGTGCCAGCAGCTTACGGGCCGGCGGCCCCCTCCACTTT
TRBJ1-1 NA TRBV30 NA CAWSVSLNTEAFF TGTGCCTGGAGTGTAAGCTTGAACACTGAAGCTTTCTTT
TRBJ1-5 TRBD1 TRBV6-2/TRBV6-3 few CASSGTEHQPQHF TGTGCCAGCAGCGGGACAGAGCATCAGCCCCAGCATTTT
TRBJ2-7 TRBD2 TRBV20-1 many CSAHTSGGSYEQYF TGCAGTGCCCACACTAGCGGGGGCTCCTACGAGCAGTACTTC
TRBJ1-5 NA TRBV9 many CASSVAAGQPQHF TGTGCCAGCAGCGTAGCTGCGGGGCAGCCCCAGCATTTT
TRBJ1-3 NA TRBV6-1 NA CASIEKPGGSGNTIYF TGTGCCAGCATCGAAAAACCAGGAGGTTCGGGAAACACCATATATTTT
TRBJ1-3 NA TRBV12-3/TRBV12-4 NA CASSLRQLGISIYF TGTGCCAGCAGTTTACGACAGCTGGGAATCTCCATATATTTT